Each of the 14 T cell receptor beta chains below was sequenced from the same sample in a study of cytomegalovirus exposure and HLA in healthy donors. PCR was performed using 60 Vbeta and 13 Jbeta primers. Method: immunoSEQ multiplex PCR; TCRdb's copy keeps in-frame clones and lacks some. The table lists some 140,000 clones, around 80% of them singletons. Sequenced sample: PBMCs. Receptor source: a man aged 25 to 40 in good health.

J is TRBJ2-1 and V is TRBV7-3, with D perhaps TRBD2 (6 bases). The CDR3 has 15 residues. CDR1 and CDR2 from the germline V gene are SGHTA and FQGTGA. V was pared by 5 bases and J by 7 bases, with 18 bases between. This CDR3 is CASSTGGALRNEQFF. DNA of the CDR3: TGTGCCAGCAGCACCGGCGGGGCCCTTAGAAATGAGCAGTTCTTC.

This clone was counted a few times. The chain is built from TRBV2 and TRBJ2-1; 15 bases align to TRBD2. The germline CDR1 and CDR2 sequences are SNHLY and FYNNEI. This CDR3 spans 15 amino acids. Losses at the gene ends were 4 bases for V and 10 bases for J; bases not matched to a gene: 5. CDR3 protein: CASSALGLAGGEQFF. The CDR3 coding sequence is TGTGCCAGCAGTGCCCTTGGACTAGCGGGAGGGGAGCAGTTCTTC.

Regarding this clone: This same CDR3 is encoded by further DNA sequences in the sample. The rearrangement uses TRBV7-2 and TRBJ2-1, with D unclear. The CDR3 is made up of 14 amino acids. V was pared by 1 base and J by 2 bases, with 6 bases between. Germline loops: CDR1 SGHTA, CDR2 FQGNSA. The CDR3 bases are TGTGCCAGCAGCTTAGGCCTAGCCTACAATGAGCAGTTCTTC. It specifies CASSLGLAYNEQFF. The full variable domain, in which reference TRBV7-2 and TRBJ2-1 provide the parts outside the CDR3, is GAGVSQSPSNKVTEKGKDVELRCDPISGHTALYWYRQSLGQGLEFLIYFQGNSAPDKSGLPSDRFSAERTGGSVSTLTIQRTQQEDSAVYLCASSLGLAYNEQFFGPGTRLTVL.

This clone was counted only a few times. This chain connects TRBV4-1 to TRBJ1-5, with D possibly TRBD1 on 5 matching bases. This CDR3 comprises 15 residues. Trimming removed 1 base at V and 0 bases at J, with 7 bases between. Germline V gene lookup returns CDR1 MGHRA and CDR2 YSYEKL. CDR3 DNA sequence: TGCGCCAGCAGCCAAGGGGGCTATAGCAATCAGCCCCAGCATTTT. It yields the protein CASSQGGYSNQPQHF.

This sequence joins TRBV6-5 and TRBJ2-4, with D possibly TRBD1 on 7 matching bases. V lost 2 bases to trimming and J lost 13 bases, with 15 bases between them. This CDR3 is 13 amino acids long. Per the germline V gene, CDR1 is MNHEY and CDR2 is SVGAGI. The CDR3 nucleotides read TGTGCCAGCAGTTACGAAGGGGGCCGGGGGCAGTACTTC. It translates to CASSYEGGRGQYF.

The J gene is TRBJ2-1, the V gene TRBV27; 10 bases align to TRBD2. V dropped 5 bases and J dropped 6; count of bases not matched to a gene: 16. CDR1 is MNHEY and CDR2 is SMNVEV in the germline V gene (reference sequence). The CDR3 is 18 residues long. The chain's CDR3 is CASSRGRPGLASGNEQFF. The CDR3, as DNA: TGTGCCAGCAGTAGAGGGAGGCCGGGACTAGCGAGTGGCAATGAGCAGTTCTTC.

The J gene is TRBJ1-5, the V gene TRBV30, with D perhaps TRBD1 (6 bases). Germline lookup yields CDR1 GTSNPN and CDR2 SVGIG (reference sequence). The ends were cut back, 3 bases at V and 4 bases at J, with 10 bases in the middle. This CDR3 comprises 13 residues. CDR3 amino acids: CAWSRDINQPQHF. The CDR3 region has the DNA TGTGCCTGGAGCCGGGACATTAATCAGCCCCAGCATTTT. The full variable domain, completed using reference TRBV30 and TRBJ1-5, is SQTIHQWPATLVQPVGSPLSLECTVEGTSNPNLYWYRQAAGRGLQLLFYSVGIGQISSEVPQNLSASRPQDRQFILSSKKLLLSDSGFYLCAWSRDINQPQHFGDGTRLSIL.

This clone was observed a single time. The chain links TRBV19 to TRBJ2-3; 7 bases fit TRBD1. The CDR3 has 16 residues. V shed 10 bases and J 6 bases; nucleotides not matched to a gene: 19. Germline CDR1 is LNHDA and CDR2 is SQIVND (reference sequence). In nucleotides, the CDR3 is TGTGCCACCCAGCGACCAGGGACAGTTAAATCGGATACGCAGTATTTT. Translating it yields CATQRPGTVKSDTQYF. Based on the CDR3 plus reference TRBV19 and TRBJ2-3, the full variable domain is DGGITQSPKYLFRKEGQNVTLSCEQNLNHDAMYWYRQDPGQGLRLIYYSQIVNDFQKGDIAEGYSVSREKKESFPLTVTSAQKNPTAFYLCATQRPGTVKSDTQYFGPGTRLTVL.

The J gene is TRBJ2-1, the V gene TRBV27, with 7 bases identical to TRBD2. The CDR3 loop spans 16 amino acids. Per the germline V gene, CDR1 is MNHEY and CDR2 is SMNVEV (reference sequence). Losses at the gene ends were 7 bases for V and 0 bases for J; bases not matched to a gene: 9. In DNA, the CDR3 is TGTGCCAGCAACCCCCTAGCGGTTAGCTCCTACAATGAGCAGTTCTTC. This translates into CASNPLAVSSYNEQFF.

The chain has TRBV6-1 and TRBJ1-5; unclear D gene. Deletions cut 2 bases from V and 0 bases from J, with 5 bases between. Looked up from germline, CDR1 is MNHNS and CDR2 is SASEGT. This CDR3 spans 14 amino acids. CDR3 region: CASSESYSNQPQHF. CDR3 sequence (DNA): TGTGCCAGCAGTGAAAGCTATAGCAATCAGCCCCAGCATTTT.

This clone came up a few times. The chain couples TRBV5-6 to TRBJ1-2, with D unclear. Germline loops: CDR1 SGHDT, CDR2 YYEEEE. V was trimmed by 0 bases and J by 10 bases, leaving 7 bases between them. CDR3 length: 11 amino acids. This CDR3 reads CASSLASLYTF. DNA for the CDR3: TGTGCCAGCAGCTTGGCCTCCCTCTACACCTTC.

The V gene is TRBV27, the J gene TRBJ2-3; 9 nucleotides align to TRBD2. With 9 bases clipped from V and 0 bases from J, the junction kept 7 bases outside the gene matches. Germline-derived CDR1 and CDR2 are MNHEY and SMNVEV (reference sequence). CDR3 size: 15 residues. The DNA for the CDR3 is TGTGCCAGTGGCAAGACTAGCGGCAGCACAGATACGCAGTATTTT. Its translation: CASGKTSGSTDTQYF.

As DNA, the CDR3 is TGTGCCAGCAGCCATCAGGGACAGGGGAGTTACAATGAGCAGTTCTTC. This translates into CASSHQGQGSYNEQFF. The chain has TRBV16 and TRBJ2-1, with 10 bases matching TRBD1. This CDR3 region has 16 residues. The V gene's germline CDR1 is KGHSY and CDR2 FQNENV. V shed 3 bases, J shed 4 bases, and the junction held 6 bases outside the gene matches.

The V and J genes are TRBV5-4 and TRBJ2-1, with 10 nucleotides matching TRBD2. Per germline, CDR1 SGHNT and CDR2 YYREEE (reference sequence). V gave up 1 base and J gave up 9 bases; unmatched junction bases: 4. The CDR3 runs to 14 residues. This CDR3 reads CASSLRLAGVEQFF. DNA of the CDR3: TGTGCCAGCAGCTTGAGGCTAGCGGGAGTTGAGCAGTTCTTC.